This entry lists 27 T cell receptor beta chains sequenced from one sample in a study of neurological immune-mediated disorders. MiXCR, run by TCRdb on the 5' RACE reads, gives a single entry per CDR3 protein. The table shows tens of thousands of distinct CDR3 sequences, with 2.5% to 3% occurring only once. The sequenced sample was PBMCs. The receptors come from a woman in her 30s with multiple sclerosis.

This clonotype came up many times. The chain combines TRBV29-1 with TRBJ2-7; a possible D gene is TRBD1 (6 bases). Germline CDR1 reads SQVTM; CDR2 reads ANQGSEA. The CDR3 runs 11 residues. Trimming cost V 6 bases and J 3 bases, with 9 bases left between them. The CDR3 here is CSVQGNYEQYF. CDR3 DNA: TGCAGCGTACAGGGAAACTACGAGCAGTACTTC.

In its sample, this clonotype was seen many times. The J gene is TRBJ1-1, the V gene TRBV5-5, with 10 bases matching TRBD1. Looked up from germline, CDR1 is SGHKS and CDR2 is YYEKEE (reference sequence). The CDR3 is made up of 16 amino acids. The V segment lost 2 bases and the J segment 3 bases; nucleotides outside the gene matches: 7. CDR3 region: CASSFWDRGLDTEAFF. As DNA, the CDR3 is TGTGCCAGCAGCTTCTGGGACAGGGGTTTGGACACTGAAGCTTTCTTT.

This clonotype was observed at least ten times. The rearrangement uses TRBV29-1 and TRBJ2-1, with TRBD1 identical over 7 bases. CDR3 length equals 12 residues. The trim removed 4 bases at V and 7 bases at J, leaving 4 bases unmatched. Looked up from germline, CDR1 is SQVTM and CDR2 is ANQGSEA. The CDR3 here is CSVGGQNNEQFF. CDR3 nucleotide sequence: TGCAGCGTTGGGGGACAGAATAATGAGCAGTTCTTC.

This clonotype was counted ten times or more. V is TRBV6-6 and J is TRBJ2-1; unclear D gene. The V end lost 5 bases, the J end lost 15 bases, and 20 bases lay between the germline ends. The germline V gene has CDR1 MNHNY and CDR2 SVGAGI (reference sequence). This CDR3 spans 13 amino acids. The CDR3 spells CASSTSATPTGFF. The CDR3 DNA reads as TGTGCCAGCAGTACCAGCGCGACTCCCACGGGGTTCTTC.

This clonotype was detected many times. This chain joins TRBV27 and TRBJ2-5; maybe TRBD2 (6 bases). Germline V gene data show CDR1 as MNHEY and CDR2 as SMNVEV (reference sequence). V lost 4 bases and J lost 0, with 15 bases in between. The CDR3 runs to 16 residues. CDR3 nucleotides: TGTGCCAGCAGTTCACTACCTGGGAGGTACCAAGAGACCCAGTACTTC. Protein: CASSSLPGRYQETQYF.

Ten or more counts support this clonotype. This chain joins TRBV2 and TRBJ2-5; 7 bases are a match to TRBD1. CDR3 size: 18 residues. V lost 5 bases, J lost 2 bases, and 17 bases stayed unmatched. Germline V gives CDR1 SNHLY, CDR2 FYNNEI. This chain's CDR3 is CASSSNSFDRAPQETQYF. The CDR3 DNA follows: TGTGCCAGCAGTTCCAATTCCTTCGACAGGGCTCCTCAAGAGACCCAGTACTTC.

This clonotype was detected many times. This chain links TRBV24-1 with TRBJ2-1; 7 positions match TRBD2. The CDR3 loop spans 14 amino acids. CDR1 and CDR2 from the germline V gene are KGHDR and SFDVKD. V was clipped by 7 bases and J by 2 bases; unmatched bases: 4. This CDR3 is CATSGRLAYNEQFF. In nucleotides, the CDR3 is TGTGCCACCAGCGGGAGGCTAGCCTACAATGAGCAGTTCTTC.

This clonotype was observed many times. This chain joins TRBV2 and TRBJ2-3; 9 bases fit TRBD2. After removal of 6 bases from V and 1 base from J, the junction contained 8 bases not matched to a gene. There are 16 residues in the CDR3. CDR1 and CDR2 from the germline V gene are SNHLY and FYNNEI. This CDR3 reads CASSRDAGGRTDTQYF. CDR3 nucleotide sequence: TGTGCCAGCAGCCGGGACGCGGGAGGGCGCACAGATACGCAGTATTTT.

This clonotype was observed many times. The CDR3 region is CASSLVADSPLHF. Written as DNA, the CDR3 is TGTGCCAGCAGCTTAGTGGCAGATTCACCCCTCCACTTT. The J gene is TRBJ1-6, the V gene TRBV7-2, with D unclear. This CDR3 has 13 residues. Germline CDR1 SGHTA, CDR2 FQGNSA. The V end lost 1 base, the J end lost 8 bases, and 6 bases lay between the germline ends.

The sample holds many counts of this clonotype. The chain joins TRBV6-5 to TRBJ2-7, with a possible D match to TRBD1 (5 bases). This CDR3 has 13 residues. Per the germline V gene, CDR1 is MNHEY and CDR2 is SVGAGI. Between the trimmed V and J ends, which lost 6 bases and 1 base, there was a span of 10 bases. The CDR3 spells CASSQGPSYEQYF. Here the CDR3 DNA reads TGTGCCAGCAGCCAGGGCCCTTCCTACGAGCAGTACTTC.

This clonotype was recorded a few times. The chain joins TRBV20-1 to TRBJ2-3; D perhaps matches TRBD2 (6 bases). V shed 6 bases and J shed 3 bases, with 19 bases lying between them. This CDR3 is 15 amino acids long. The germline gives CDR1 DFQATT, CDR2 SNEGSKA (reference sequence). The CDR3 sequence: CSARTGVRMTDTQYF. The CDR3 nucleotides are TGCAGTGCCCGAACGGGAGTACGAATGACAGATACGCAGTATTTT.

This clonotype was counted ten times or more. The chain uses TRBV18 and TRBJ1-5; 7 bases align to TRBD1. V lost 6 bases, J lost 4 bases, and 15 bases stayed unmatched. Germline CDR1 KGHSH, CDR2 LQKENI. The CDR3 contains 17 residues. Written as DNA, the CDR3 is TGTGCCAGCTCCCAGGGACAGCAGGAGGTGGGAAATCAGCCCCAGCATTTT. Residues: CASSQGQQEVGNQPQHF.

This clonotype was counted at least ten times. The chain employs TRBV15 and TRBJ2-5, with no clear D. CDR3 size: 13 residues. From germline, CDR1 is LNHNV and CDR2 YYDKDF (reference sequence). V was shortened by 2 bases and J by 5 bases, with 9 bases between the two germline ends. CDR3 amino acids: CATSRTPTETQYF. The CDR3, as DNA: TGTGCCACCAGCAGAACCCCAACGGAGACCCAGTACTTC.

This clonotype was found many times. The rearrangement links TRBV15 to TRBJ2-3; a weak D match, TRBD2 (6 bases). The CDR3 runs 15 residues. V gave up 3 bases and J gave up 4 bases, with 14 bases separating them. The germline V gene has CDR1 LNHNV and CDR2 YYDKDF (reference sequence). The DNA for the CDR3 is TGTGCCACCAGCAGTCGTTGGGGGGTCGCAGATACGCAGTATTTT. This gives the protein CATSSRWGVADTQYF.

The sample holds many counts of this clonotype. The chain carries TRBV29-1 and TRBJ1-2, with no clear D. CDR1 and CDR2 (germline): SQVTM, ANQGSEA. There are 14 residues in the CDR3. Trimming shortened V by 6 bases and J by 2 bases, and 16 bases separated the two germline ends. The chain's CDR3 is CSVSREGGNYGYTF. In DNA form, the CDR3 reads TGCAGCGTCTCACGGGAGGGCGGGAACTATGGCTACACCTTC.

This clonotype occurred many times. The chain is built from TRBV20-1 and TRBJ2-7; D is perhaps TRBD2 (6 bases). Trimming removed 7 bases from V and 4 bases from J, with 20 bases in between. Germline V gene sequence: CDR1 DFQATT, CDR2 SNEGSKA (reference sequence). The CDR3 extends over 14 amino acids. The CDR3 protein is CSVALGGELYEQYF. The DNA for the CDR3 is TGCAGTGTTGCCCTCGGGGGAGAGTTATACGAGCAGTACTTC.

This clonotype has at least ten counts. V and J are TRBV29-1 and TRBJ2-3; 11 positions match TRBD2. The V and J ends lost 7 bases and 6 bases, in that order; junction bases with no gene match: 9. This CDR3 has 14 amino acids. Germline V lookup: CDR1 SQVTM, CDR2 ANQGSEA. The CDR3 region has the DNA TGCAGCGGTATTCTAGCGGGAGGCCGTGATACGCAGTATTTT. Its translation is CSGILAGGRDTQYF.

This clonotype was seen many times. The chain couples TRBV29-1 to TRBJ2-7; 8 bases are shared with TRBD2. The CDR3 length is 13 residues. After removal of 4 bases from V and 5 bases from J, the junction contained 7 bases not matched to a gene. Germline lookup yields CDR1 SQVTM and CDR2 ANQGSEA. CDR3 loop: CSVAAGGMDEQYF. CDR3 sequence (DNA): TGCAGCGTTGCGGCGGGGGGCATGGACGAGCAGTACTTC.

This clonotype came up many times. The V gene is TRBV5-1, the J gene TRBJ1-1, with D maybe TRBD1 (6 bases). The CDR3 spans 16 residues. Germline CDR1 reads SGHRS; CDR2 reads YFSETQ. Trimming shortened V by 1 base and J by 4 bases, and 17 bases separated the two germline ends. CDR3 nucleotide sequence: TGCGCCAGCAGCTTGATGGTTCAGGGGACTGGCACTGAAGCTTTCTTT. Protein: CASSLMVQGTGTEAFF.

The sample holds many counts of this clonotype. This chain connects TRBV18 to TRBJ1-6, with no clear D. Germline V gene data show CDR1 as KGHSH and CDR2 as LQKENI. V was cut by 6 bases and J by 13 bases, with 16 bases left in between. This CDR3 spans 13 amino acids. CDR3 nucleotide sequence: TGTGCCAGCTCGCCTGATAGCTTAAAGCCCCTCCACTTT. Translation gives CASSPDSLKPLHF.

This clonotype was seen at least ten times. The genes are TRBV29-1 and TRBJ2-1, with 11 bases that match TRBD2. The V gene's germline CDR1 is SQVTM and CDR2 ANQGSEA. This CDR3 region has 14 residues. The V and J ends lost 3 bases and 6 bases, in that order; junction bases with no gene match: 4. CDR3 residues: CSVDGLAGPNEQFF. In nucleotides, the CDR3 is TGCAGCGTTGATGGACTAGCGGGCCCCAATGAGCAGTTCTTC.

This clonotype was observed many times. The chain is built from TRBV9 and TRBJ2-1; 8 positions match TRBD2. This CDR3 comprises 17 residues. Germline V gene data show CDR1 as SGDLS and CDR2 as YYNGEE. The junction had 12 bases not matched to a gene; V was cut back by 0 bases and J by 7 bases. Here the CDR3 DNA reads TGTGCCAGCAGCGTAGGAGAGGGGGGGGGACTAGAAAATGAGCAGTTCTTC. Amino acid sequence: CASSVGEGGGLENEQFF.

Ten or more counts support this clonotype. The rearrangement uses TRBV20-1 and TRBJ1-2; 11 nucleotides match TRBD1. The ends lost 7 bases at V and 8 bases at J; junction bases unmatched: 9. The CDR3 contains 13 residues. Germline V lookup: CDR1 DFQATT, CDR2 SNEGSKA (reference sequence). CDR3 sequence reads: CSVSPGQGDGYTF. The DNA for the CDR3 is TGCAGTGTATCCCCGGGACAGGGGGACGGCTACACCTTC.

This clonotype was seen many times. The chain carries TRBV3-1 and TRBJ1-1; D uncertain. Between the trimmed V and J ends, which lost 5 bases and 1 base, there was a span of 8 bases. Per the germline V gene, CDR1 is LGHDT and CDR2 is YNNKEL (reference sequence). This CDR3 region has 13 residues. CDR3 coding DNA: TGTGCCAGCAGCTTACAGACGAACACTGAAGCTTTCTTT. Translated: CASSLQTNTEAFF.

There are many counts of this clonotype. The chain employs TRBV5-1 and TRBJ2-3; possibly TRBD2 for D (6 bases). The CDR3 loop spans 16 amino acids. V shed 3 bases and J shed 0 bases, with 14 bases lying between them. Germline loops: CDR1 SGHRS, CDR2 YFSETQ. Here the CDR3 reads CASSSGGLTSTDTQYF. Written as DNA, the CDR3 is TGCGCCAGCAGCTCCGGAGGGCTAACTAGCACAGATACGCAGTATTTT. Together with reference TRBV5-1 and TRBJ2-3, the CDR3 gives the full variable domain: KAGVTQTPRYLIKTRGQQVTLSCSPISGHRSVSWYQQTPGQGLQFLFEYFSETQRNKGNFPGRFSGRQFSNSRSEMNVSTLELGDSALYLCASSSGGLTSTDTQYFGPGTRLTVL.

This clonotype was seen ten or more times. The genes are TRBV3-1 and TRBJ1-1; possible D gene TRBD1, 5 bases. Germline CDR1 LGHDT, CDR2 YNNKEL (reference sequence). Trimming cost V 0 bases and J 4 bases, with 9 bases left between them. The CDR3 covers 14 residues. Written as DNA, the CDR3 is TGTGCCAGCAGCCAAGAACAGGTACCCACTGAAGCTTTCTTT. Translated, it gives CASSQEQVPTEAFF.

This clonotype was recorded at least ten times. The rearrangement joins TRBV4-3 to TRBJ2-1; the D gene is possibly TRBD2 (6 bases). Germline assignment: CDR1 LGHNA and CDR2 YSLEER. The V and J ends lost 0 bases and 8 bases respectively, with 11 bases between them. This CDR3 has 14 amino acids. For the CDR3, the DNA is TGCGCCAGCAGCCAAGATCCAGGAGGGGATGAGCAGTTCTTC. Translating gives CASSQDPGGDEQFF.